A single sample gave rise to the 31 T cell receptor beta chains below, sequenced in a study of OX40 agonist ivuxolimab in advanced cancers. Only in-frame clones appear in the TCRdb table, and some are missing; sequencing was by immunoSEQ multiplex PCR. The table includes fewer than 80,000 clones, roughly 88% detected once. The specimen comprised CD4+ or CD8+ T cells sorted from blood, sampled in a trial of the OX40 agonist ivuxolimab. All receptors come from an adult with an advanced solid tumor such as melanoma, head and neck, liver or kidney cancer.

This clone was picked up one time. The chain combines TRBV7-9 with TRBJ2-7; tentative D call: TRBD2 (5 bases). CDR1 SEHNR and CDR2 FQNEAQ come from the germline V gene (reference sequence). The CDR3 length is 13 residues. V was trimmed by 5 bases and J by 2 bases, leaving 10 bases between them. The CDR3 here is CASSESGPYEQYF. The CDR3 coding sequence is TGTGCCAGCAGCGAAAGCGGTCCCTACGAGCAGTACTTC.

The rearrangement uses TRBV7-3 and TRBJ2-2; D call uncertain. The germline V gene encodes CDR1 SGHTA and CDR2 FQGTGA. CDR3 size: 15 residues. The V end lost 3 bases, the J end lost 6 bases, and 14 bases lay between the germline ends. The CDR3 DNA reads TGTGCCAGCAGCTTCCACCAGATTAGGGCCGGGGAGCTGTTTTTT. Translating gives CASSFHQIRAGELFF.

V is TRBV7-2 and J is TRBJ2-7, with a tentative D call TRBD1 (5 bases). Deletions cut 3 bases from V and 6 bases from J, with 15 bases between. In germline, CDR1 is SGHTA, CDR2 FQGNSA. The CDR3 is 14 amino acids. The CDR3 coding sequence is TGTGCCAGCAGCTTGGGGCAGACGCTCTCCGAGCAGTACTTC. Its translation is CASSLGQTLSEQYF.

The gene calls are TRBV4-1 and TRBJ1-5; perhaps TRBD1 as D (5 bases). The CDR3 loop spans 14 amino acids. Germline-derived CDR1 and CDR2 are MGHRA and YSYEKL. Between the trimmed V and J ends, which lost 6 bases and 5 bases, there was a span of 14 bases. CDR3 protein: CASSFRVMDQPQHF. CDR3 DNA: TGCGCCAGCAGTTTCAGGGTTATGGATCAGCCCCAGCATTTT.

The chain employs TRBV7-2 and TRBJ2-1; 13 nucleotides align to TRBD2. The CDR3 length is 15 residues. Trimming took 6 bases from V and 1 from J; bases not matched to a gene: 0. Germline V gives CDR1 SGHTA, CDR2 FQGNSA. The CDR3 region has the DNA TGTGCCAGCAGACTAGCGGGAGGGTCCTACAATGAGCAGTTCTTC. As protein: CASRLAGGSYNEQFF.

The gene calls are TRBV9 and TRBJ1-2; no clear D. Trimming took off 3 bases at V and 8 bases at J, with 14 bases between the two ends. CDR1 SGDLS and CDR2 YYNGEE come from the germline V gene. The length of the CDR3 is 13 residues. The CDR3 sequence is CASSGPKGGGYTF. The CDR3 nucleotides are TGTGCCAGCAGCGGCCCCAAGGGCGGGGGCTACACCTTC.

The chain employs TRBV30 and TRBJ1-1; perhaps TRBD1 as D (5 bases). The V end was cut by 3 bases, the J end by 0 bases, with 8 bases between. This CDR3 spans 13 amino acids. Germline V gene data show CDR1 as GTSNPN and CDR2 as SVGIG (reference sequence). CDR3 in amino acids: CAWSDSLNTEAFF. The CDR3 nucleotides read TGTGCCTGGAGCGACAGCTTGAACACTGAAGCTTTCTTT.

This clone has only one observation. The chain is built from TRBV5-8 and TRBJ1-6, with a possible D match to TRBD1 (6 bases). The CDR3 totals 16 residues. CDR1 and CDR2 from the germline V gene are SGHTS and YDEGEE. V shed 4 bases and J shed 8 bases, with 19 bases lying between them. This CDR3 is CASSPVLQGFDSPLHF. CDR3 bases: TGTGCCAGCAGCCCGGTCCTTCAGGGGTTTGATTCACCCCTCCACTTT.

This rearrangement joins TRBV12-5 to TRBJ1-3, with D possibly matching TRBD1 (5 bases). The germline CDR1 and CDR2 sequences are LGHNT and FRNRAP. Trimming took off 0 bases at V and 3 bases at J, with 9 bases between the two ends. This CDR3 region has 15 residues. For the CDR3, the DNA is TGTGCTAGTGGTTTGGTATTACAGGTTGGAAACACCATATATTTT. This encodes CASGLVLQVGNTIYF.

The chain links TRBV25-1 to TRBJ2-1, with D unresolved. This CDR3 has 11 amino acids. Germline V gene lookup returns CDR1 MGHDK and CDR2 SYGVNS. The V end was cut by 8 bases, the J end by 6 bases, with 8 bases between. CDR3: CASLAANEQFF. The CDR3 DNA sequence: TGTGCCAGCCTCGCCGCCAATGAGCAGTTCTTC.

The CDR3 spells CASSDSGRSYGYTF. CDR3 coding DNA: TGTGCCAGCAGCGATTCCGGGCGTTCCTATGGCTACACCTTC. The V and J genes are TRBV9 and TRBJ1-2; D is uncertain. Germline V gives CDR1 SGDLS, CDR2 YYNGEE. V dropped 3 bases and J dropped 4 bases, with 13 bases sitting between them. The CDR3 is 14 amino acids.

This chain connects TRBV25-1 to TRBJ2-7; D gene uncertain. CDR3 length: 12 amino acids. Germline V gene sequence: CDR1 MGHDK, CDR2 SYGVNS. V was pared by 2 bases and J by 10 bases, with 12 bases between. CDR3 nucleotides: TGTGCCAGCAGTGAACAGAGCACCCCTCAGTACTTC. It is translated as CASSEQSTPQYF.

In its sample, this clone was seen a few times. This chain connects TRBV7-2 to TRBJ2-7; D gene uncertain. CDR1 is SGHTA, CDR2 FQGNSA, per germline. The CDR3 contains 13 residues. The germline V and J ends were trimmed by 8 bases and 2 bases, with 13 bases remaining between them. As DNA, the CDR3 is TGTGCCAGCGCCTTTTCCCCCACCTACGAGCAGTACTTC. Encoded protein: CASAFSPTYEQYF.

The J gene is TRBJ1-3, the V gene TRBV7-2; D is unclear. CDR1 and CDR2 (germline): SGHTA, FQGNSA. Trimming left V 2 bases short and J 0 bases short, with 11 bases between. The CDR3 loop spans 16 amino acids. CDR3 sequence reads: CASSLRRLTSGNTIYF. The CDR3 nucleotides read TGTGCCAGCAGCTTACGCCGCCTAACCTCTGGAAACACCATATATTTT.

About this clone: One junction end disagrees with the germline gene, perhaps due to a read error. This sequence joins TRBV5-5 and TRBJ1-2, with a tentative D call TRBD1 (5 bases). CDR1 is SGHKS and CDR2 is YYEKEE in the germline V gene (reference sequence). The CDR3 spans 15 residues. The CDR3 DNA reads TGCGCCAGCAGCCAAGGTGGCGGGGACGGATATGGCTACACCTTC. Translation gives CASSQGGGDGYGYTF. Full variable domain (rest looked up from reference TRBV5-5 and TRBJ1-2): DAGVTQSPTHLIKTRGQQVTLRCSPISGHKSVSWYQQVLGQGPQFIFQYYEKEERGRGNFPDRFSARQFPNYSSELNVNALLLGDSALYLCASSQGGGDGYGYTFGSGTRLTVV.

This chain links TRBV12-5 with TRBJ2-1; weak D call: TRBD2 (6 bases). The ends were cut back, 6 bases at V and 7 bases at J, with 10 bases in the middle. The germline V gene encodes CDR1 LGHNT and CDR2 FRNRAP. This CDR3 has 12 residues. The CDR3 is CASGPLANEQFF. DNA for the CDR3: TGTGCTAGTGGACCTCTAGCGAATGAGCAGTTCTTC. Together with reference TRBV12-5 and TRBJ2-1, the CDR3 gives the full variable domain: DARVTQTPRHKVTEMGQEVTMRCQPILGHNTVFWYRQTMMQGLELLAYFRNRAPLDDSGMPKDRFSAEMPDATLATLKIQPSEPRDSAVYFCASGPLANEQFFGPGTRLTVL.

This clone was counted once. The J gene is TRBJ2-7, the V gene TRBV4-3, with 9 bases that match TRBD2. The CDR3 extends over 14 amino acids. The J segment lost 4 bases and the V segment lost 4 bases, leaving 5 bases of the junction unmatched. Per the germline V gene, CDR1 is LGHNA and CDR2 is YSLEER. The CDR3 coding sequence is TGCGCCAGCAGCCCCGGGACTAGCTCTTACGAGCAGTACTTC. It is translated as CASSPGTSSYEQYF.

This chain links TRBV30 with TRBJ2-6; 9 bases are a match to TRBD1. The CDR3 has 14 amino acids. CDR1 is GTSNPN and CDR2 is SVGIG in the germline V gene (reference sequence). The CDR3 nucleotides read TGTGCTTGTACAGGGGGCACTGGGGCCAACGTCCTGACTTTC. It codes for CACTGGTGANVLTF.

The chain recombines TRBV7-2 with TRBJ1-2; possibly TRBD1 for D (6 bases). The V gene's germline CDR1 is SGHTA and CDR2 FQGNSA. V was clipped by 5 bases and J by 5 bases, with 15 bases between them. The CDR3 has 14 residues. This CDR3 is CASSPKTGRYGYTF. CDR3 sequence (DNA): TGTGCCAGCAGCCCCAAGACAGGAAGGTATGGCTACACCTTC.

V is TRBV19 and J is TRBJ2-1; D is possibly TRBD1 (6 bases). Germline V CDR1 and CDR2: LNHDA, SQIVND (reference sequence). This CDR3 is 12 amino acids long. The V gene lost 6 bases and the J gene lost 4 bases, with 7 bases spanning the gap. The CDR3 is CASSGQYNEQFF. The DNA for the CDR3 is TGTGCCAGTAGCGGACAGTACAATGAGCAGTTCTTC.

CDR3 in amino acids: CASSLGTGVGEQYF. CDR3 nucleotide sequence: TGTGCCAGCAGCCTCGGGACAGGGGTAGGGGAGCAGTACTTC. The chain uses TRBV11-1 and TRBJ2-7; 10 nucleotides align to TRBD1. With V trimmed by 5 bases and J by 7 bases, 8 bases remained unmatched. The germline V gene encodes CDR1 SGHAT and CDR2 FQDESV (reference sequence). This CDR3 comprises 14 residues. Together with reference TRBV11-1 and TRBJ2-7, the CDR3 gives the full variable domain: EAEVAQSPRYKITEKSQAVAFWCDPISGHATLYWYRQILGQGPELLVQFQDESVVDDSQLPKDRFSAERLKGVDSTLKIQPAELGDSAMYLCASSLGTGVGEQYFGPGTRLTVT.

The rearrangement joins TRBV5-1 to TRBJ2-2; no definite D call. Germline V gene data show CDR1 as SGHRS and CDR2 as YFSETQ. There are 16 residues in the CDR3. Trimming left V 1 base short and J 3 bases short, with 13 bases between. The CDR3 nucleotides are TGCGCCAGCAGCTTGTCCCCTCACTTCGACACCGGGGAGCTGTTTTTT. Protein sequence: CASSLSPHFDTGELFF.

This clone was seen a few times. V and J are TRBV6-6 and TRBJ1-5; unclear D gene. The CDR3 is 13 residues long. Per germline, CDR1 MNHNY and CDR2 SVGAGI (reference sequence). Between the trimmed V and J ends, which lost 6 bases and 0 bases, there was a span of 6 bases. In DNA form, the CDR3 reads TGTGCCAGCAGGGCGAATAGCAATCAGCCCCAGCATTTT. Its protein is CASRANSNQPQHF.

The chain recombines TRBV6-5 with TRBJ2-5, with unresolved D. The J call is uncertain, as TRBJ2-7 better fits the DNA end. CDR3 length equals 14 residues. Germline CDR1 reads MNHEY; CDR2 reads SVGAGI. The CDR3 DNA follows: TGTGCCAGCAGTTACGAATCTGGCTCCTACGAGCAGTACTTC. Protein product: CASSYESGSYEQYF.

V is TRBV4-2 and J is TRBJ1-6; D call uncertain. The CDR3 totals 15 residues. Germline CDR1 reads LGHNA; CDR2 reads YNFKEQ. V lost 7 bases to trimming and J lost 0 bases, with 10 bases between them. CDR3 DNA sequence: TGTGCCAGCACCGACCCAAGCTCCTATAATTCACCCCTCCACTTT. Its protein is CASTDPSSYNSPLHF.

The V and J genes are TRBV4-3 and TRBJ1-2; tentative D call: TRBD1 (5 bases). This CDR3 is built from 14 residues. V was cut by 1 base and J by 0 bases, with 6 bases left in between. Germline CDR1 and CDR2: LGHNA and YSLEER. The DNA for the CDR3 is TGCGCCAGCAGCCAAGGGGGGGCTAACTATGGCTACACCTTC. Protein: CASSQGGANYGYTF.

This clone has only one observation. This chain uses TRBV4-2 with TRBJ2-1; D remains ambiguous. The CDR3 is 13 amino acids. Germline V gene lookup returns CDR1 LGHNA and CDR2 YNFKEQ. V dropped 7 bases and J dropped 0 bases, with 7 bases sitting between them. The CDR3 DNA is TGTGCCAGCATCGGAGACTCCTACAATGAGCAGTTCTTC. Translation: CASIGDSYNEQFF.

The chain links TRBV7-2 to TRBJ2-7; D unclear. The germline V gene encodes CDR1 SGHTA and CDR2 FQGNSA. Trimming pared 1 base from V and 4 bases from J, leaving 8 bases between. This CDR3 comprises 13 residues. CDR3 DNA sequence: TGTGCCAGCAGCTTAGTGCACTTATACGAGCAGTACTTC. It translates to CASSLVHLYEQYF.

This clone was observed a handful of times. The chain carries TRBV30 and TRBJ1-2; D remains unclear. Germline assignment: CDR1 GTSNPN and CDR2 SVGIG (reference sequence). V was cut by 5 bases and J by 8 bases, with 12 bases left in between. The CDR3 is 11 amino acids. The DNA of the CDR3 is TGTGCCTGGGAGAACCCCCGAGGCTACACCTTC. As protein: CAWENPRGYTF.

The J gene is TRBJ2-3, the V gene TRBV5-6; D might be TRBD1 or TRBD2, each matching 5 bases. CDR3 length: 13 residues. Per the germline V gene, CDR1 is SGHDT and CDR2 is YYEEEE. The ends were cut back, 4 bases at V and 4 bases at J, with 10 bases in the middle. CDR3 in amino acids: CASSQWGSDTQYF. CDR3 bases: TGTGCCAGCAGCCAATGGGGGTCAGATACGCAGTATTTT.

The rearrangement links TRBV30 to TRBJ1-4, with D hard to call. Germline V gives CDR1 GTSNPN, CDR2 SVGIG (reference sequence). The CDR3 runs to 11 residues. Trimming left V 7 bases short and J 10 bases short, with 13 bases between. Written as DNA, the CDR3 is TGTGCCTCCCGCGGAGCTGGAAAACTGTTTTTT. Translated: CASRGAGKLFF.